This T cell receptor beta chain is drawn from a study of blood T cells in healthy people across ages (dated by TCRdb to about 2015). A note on the overall study: In model experiments, roughly one uniquely barcoded TCR beta cDNA molecule per two T cells was captured by template switching. The study analyzed two additional independent replicas of 1 million unique cDNA reads from the same blood draw for two donors, one aged 18 to 30 and one aged 80 or older. Four age groups were formed from the donors: young (average roughly 15 years), middle-aged (approximately 39), aged (under 70) and long-lived (82). Using deep sequencing normalized with unique cDNA molecular identifiers, the study measured how TCR beta repertoire diversity changes with age. Overall study outcomes, separate from this receptor: Because profiling used bulk unsorted PBMCs, naive and antigen-experienced compartments could not be compared conclusively. Donor CMV infection status was unknown, potentially confounding age-related changes in expanded clonotypes. Estimates of total diversity from one million sequenced T cells were regarded as lower bounds and underestimates. The percentage of naive T cells measured by flow cytometry correlated strongly with observed TCR beta diversity. Compared with the aged group, more naive CD4+ T cells, fewer expanded clones and increased TCR diversity were shown by the long-lived group, suggesting age selection. Observed TCR beta diversity per million T cells fell roughly linearly with age, and a significant reduction was already apparent by age around 40.

Libraries were made using 5' RACE. The run used an Illumina HiSeq 2500. A second roughly 6 to 12 cycle PCR used a sample-barcoded 5' primer and a J-beta primer mix. Each TCR beta cDNA molecule received a unique molecular identifier from a template-switch 5' adaptor carrying 12 random nucleotides. At least 2.5 million CDR3-containing paired-end reads were obtained from each sample. First-strand cDNA synthesis was performed from all RNA using the Mint cDNA synthesis kit, with priming by a TRBC-specific oligonucleotide. Following uracil-DNA glycosylase treatment, all cDNA underwent a first 18-cycle PCR with the universal primers M1SS and BC2_uni_R. The paper's data handling went like this. Each sample was normalized by randomly selecting 1 million high-quality reads, each carrying a distinct molecular identifier. Reads with shared molecular identifiers were discarded instead of being binned into consensus sequences. MiTCR, with a Q25 quality threshold and the strictest error-elimination algorithm, was used for CDR3 identification, clonotype clustering and error correction. A nonparametric unseen species model using Euler transformation provided a lower-bound estimate of total TCR beta diversity. TCRdb handled the public reads itself, with Q25 trimming in fastp and clone calling in MiXCR, and kept productive beta chains. Each entry is one CDR3 protein sequence, shown with its most common DNA and genes. These V and J calls are TCRdb output, not the study's own analysis. For this sample there are approximately 800,000 distinct CDR3 sequences; about 25% appear just once. The ten biggest clones cover 3% to 4.5% of the sample.

CDR1 and CDR2 are read off the germline V gene (reference sequence) as LGHDT and YNNKEL. The CDR3 runs 13 amino acids, cysteine and phenylalanine included. Here the CDR3 DNA is all that survives: 39 bases in frame from base 1. V loses 6 bases at its end and J loses 4 bases; junction bases beyond the gene matches: 5. The 39 donors, aged about 6 to 95 years, were systemically healthy Caucasian individuals from Russia. Each donor gave ten milliliters of peripheral blood, collected into EDTA-treated Vacutainer tubes. Ficoll-Paque density-gradient centrifugation was used to isolate PBMCs, with at least 6 million obtained per sample. Total RNA was extracted from PBMCs with Trizol reagent, with at least 5 micrograms obtained per sample. Naive CD45RAhigh/CD27high T cell percentages were measured by flow cytometry on a PBMC aliquot from every donor. As concerns this clonotype: Its cognate antigen has yet to be identified. No base-level quality is on record; no much larger clone is a single base apart.

These records were also assigned to another study, of T cells of mothers and their children. Taken from the second paper: Nine systemically healthy Caucasian individuals served as donors, namely three mothers together with their six children. cDNA synthesis used all of the extracted RNA, with approximately 1.4 ug of RNA in each 15 ul reaction. Sample barcodes and 2-4 random nucleotides were added via the M1S primer in the second PCR. Over 8 million TCR beta CDR3 reads came from each mother, compared with approximately 3 million reads from each child. In both related and unrelated pairs, thymic selection shapes the output of TCR recombination in a similar way, with inherited differences having only a minor effect. Normalized repertoire overlap was always found to be slightly, but never significantly, higher in related mother-child pairs than in unrelated mother-child pairs. Persistent microchimeric T cell clones were not detected, at a sensitivity of about 99 clones per million clonotypes. Deep NGS was used in the study to compare the TCR beta repertoires of mothers and children and to look for features that separate related mother-child pairs from unrelated individuals. The mean age was roughly 36 +/- 4 years for the mothers and approximately 11 +/- 4 years for the children. After adapter ligation was performed with NEBNext reagents, the libraries were sequenced on an Illumina HiSeq 2000 with 100+100 nt paired-end reads. To prevent cross-contamination, the mother and child libraries were prepared one month apart and sequenced in separate runs. Each donor had between roughly 500,000 and 2,200,000 distinct TCR beta clonotypes identified. Naive TCR beta clonotypes were estimated from low-frequency clonotypes matched to each donor's FACS-determined naive share, without sorting.

The chain employs TRBV3-1 and TRBJ1-2; TRBD1 matches 7 bases in the middle. The TCR comes from a boy younger than 18 in good health. The sample consisted of blood. The nucleotide sequence reads as follows: TGTGCCAGCAGTTACGAGGGGGCCTATGGCTACACCTTC. It translates to CASSYEGAYGYTF.